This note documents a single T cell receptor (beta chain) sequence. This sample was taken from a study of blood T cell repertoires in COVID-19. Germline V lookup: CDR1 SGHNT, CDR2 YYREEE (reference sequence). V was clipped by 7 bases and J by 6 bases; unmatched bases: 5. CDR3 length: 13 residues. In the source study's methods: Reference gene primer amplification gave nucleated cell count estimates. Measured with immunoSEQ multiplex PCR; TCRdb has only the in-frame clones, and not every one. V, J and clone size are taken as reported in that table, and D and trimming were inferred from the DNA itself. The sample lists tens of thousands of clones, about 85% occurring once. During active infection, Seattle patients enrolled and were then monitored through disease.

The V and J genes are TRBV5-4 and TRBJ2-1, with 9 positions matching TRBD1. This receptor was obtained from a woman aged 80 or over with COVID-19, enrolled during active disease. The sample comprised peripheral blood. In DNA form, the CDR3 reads TGTGCCAGCGGGACAGGGAGGGGCAATGAGCAGTTCTTC. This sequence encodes CASGTGRGNEQFF. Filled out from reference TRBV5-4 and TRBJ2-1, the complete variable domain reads ETGVTQSPTHLIKTRGQQVTLRCSSQSGHNTVSWYQQALGQGPQFIFQYYREEENGRGNFPPRFSGLQFPNYSSELNVNALELDDSALYLCASGTGRGNEQFFGPGTRLTVL.